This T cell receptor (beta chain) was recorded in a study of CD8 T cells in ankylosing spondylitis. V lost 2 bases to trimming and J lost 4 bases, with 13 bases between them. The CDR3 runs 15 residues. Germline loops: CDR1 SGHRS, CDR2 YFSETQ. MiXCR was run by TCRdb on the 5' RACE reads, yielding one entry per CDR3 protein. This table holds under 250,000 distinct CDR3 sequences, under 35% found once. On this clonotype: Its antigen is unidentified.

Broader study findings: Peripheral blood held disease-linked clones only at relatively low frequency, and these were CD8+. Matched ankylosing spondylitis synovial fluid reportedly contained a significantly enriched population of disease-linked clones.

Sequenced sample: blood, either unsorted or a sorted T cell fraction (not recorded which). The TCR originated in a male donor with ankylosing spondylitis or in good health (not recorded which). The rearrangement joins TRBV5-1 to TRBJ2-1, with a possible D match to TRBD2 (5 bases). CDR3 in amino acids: CASSFLGDPYNEQFF. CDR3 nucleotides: TGCGCCAGCAGCTTCCTCGGGGATCCTTACAATGAGCAGTTCTTC. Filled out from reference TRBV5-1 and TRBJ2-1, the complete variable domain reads KAGVTQTPRYLIKTRGQQVTLSCSPISGHRSVSWYQQTPGQGLQFLFEYFSETQRNKGNFPGRFSGRQFSNSRSEMNVSTLELGDSALYLCASSFLGDPYNEQFFGPGTRLTVL.